A single TCR beta chain is shown here with its context. The antigen is undetermined. The data derive from a study of T cell responses to AZD1222 COVID-19 vaccine. Study information: Combined were second doses at about 4 or about 12 weeks. Study outcomes and limitations: The repertoires were collected only after the peak T cell response. Vaccine-associated CD4 TCRs spanned spike, dominant at 160-218 and 743-854. Among the donors, most were white British and more were female, and clonal diversity was possibly underestimated.

Germline V gene data show CDR1 as SGHVS and CDR2 as FQNEAQ. V gave up 5 bases and J gave up 6 bases; unmatched junction bases: 10. The length of the CDR3 is 16 residues. Sequencing was performed with immunoSEQ multiplex PCR; in TCRdb, only in-frame clones are kept and a portion is missing. The sample records over 100,000 clones, 88% being singletons. The sample consisted of peripheral blood, taken on day 0 of AZD1222 vaccination. The receptor was isolated from an adult in good health. The chain carries TRBV7-8 and TRBJ2-7, with 13 bases that match TRBD2. CDR3: CASSLGLAGENAEQYF. The CDR3 DNA reads TGTGCCAGCAGCCTCGGACTAGCGGGAGAGAACGCCGAGCAGTACTTC.